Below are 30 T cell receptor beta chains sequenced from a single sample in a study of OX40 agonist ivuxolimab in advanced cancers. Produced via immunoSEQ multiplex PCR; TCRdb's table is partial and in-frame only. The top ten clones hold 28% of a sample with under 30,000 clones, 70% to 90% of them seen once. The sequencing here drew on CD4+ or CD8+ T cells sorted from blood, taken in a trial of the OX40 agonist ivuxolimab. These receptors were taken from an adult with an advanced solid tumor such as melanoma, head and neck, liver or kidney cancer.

The CDR3: CASRGESNQPQHF. The DNA of the CDR3 is TGTGCCAGCAGGGGGGAAAGCAATCAGCCCCAGCATTTT. The rearrangement joins TRBV2 to TRBJ1-5; D perhaps matches TRBD1 (5 bases). The CDR3 has 13 residues. Germline V gene sequence: CDR1 SNHLY, CDR2 FYNNEI. The ends were cut back, 6 bases at V and 1 base at J, with 7 bases in the middle.

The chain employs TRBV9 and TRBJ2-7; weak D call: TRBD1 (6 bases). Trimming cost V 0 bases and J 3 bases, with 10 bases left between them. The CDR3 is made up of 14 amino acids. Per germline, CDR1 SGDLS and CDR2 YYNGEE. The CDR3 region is CASSVGQGNYEQYF. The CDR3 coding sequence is TGTGCCAGCAGCGTAGGGCAGGGGAACTACGAGCAGTACTTC.

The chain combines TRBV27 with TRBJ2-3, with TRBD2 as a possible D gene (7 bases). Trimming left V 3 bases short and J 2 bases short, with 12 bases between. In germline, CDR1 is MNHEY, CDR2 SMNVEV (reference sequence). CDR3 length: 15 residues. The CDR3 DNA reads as TGTGCCAGCAGTTTGGGGGGGCGAGACACAGATACGCAGTATTTT. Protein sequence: CASSLGGRDTDTQYF.

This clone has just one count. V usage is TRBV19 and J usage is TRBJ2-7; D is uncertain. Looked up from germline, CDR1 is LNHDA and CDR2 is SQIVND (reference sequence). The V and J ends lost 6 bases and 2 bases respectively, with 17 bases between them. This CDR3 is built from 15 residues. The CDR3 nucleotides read TGTGCCAGTAGCCACGGGTCTATCTACCCCTACGAGCAGTACTTC. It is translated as CASSHGSIYPYEQYF.

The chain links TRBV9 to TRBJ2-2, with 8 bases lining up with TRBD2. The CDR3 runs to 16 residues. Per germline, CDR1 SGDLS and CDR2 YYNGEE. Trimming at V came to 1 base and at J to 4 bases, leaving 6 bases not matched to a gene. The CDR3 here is CASSVWSSGGTGELFF. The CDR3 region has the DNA TGTGCCAGCAGCGTATGGTCCAGCGGGGGCACCGGGGAGCTGTTTTTT.

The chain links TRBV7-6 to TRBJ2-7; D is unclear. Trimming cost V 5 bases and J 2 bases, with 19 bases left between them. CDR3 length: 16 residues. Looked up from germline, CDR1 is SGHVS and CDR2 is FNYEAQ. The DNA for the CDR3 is TGTGCCAGCAGCAAGATCTACGTTAAGGAAGCCTACGAGCAGTACTTC. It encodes CASSKIYVKEAYEQYF.

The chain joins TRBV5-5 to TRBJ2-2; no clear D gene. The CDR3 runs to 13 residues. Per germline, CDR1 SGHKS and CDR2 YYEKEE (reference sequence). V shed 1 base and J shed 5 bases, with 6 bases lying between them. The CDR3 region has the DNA TGTGCCAGCAGCTTGTACGGGACCGGGGAGCTGTTTTTT. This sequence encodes CASSLYGTGELFF.

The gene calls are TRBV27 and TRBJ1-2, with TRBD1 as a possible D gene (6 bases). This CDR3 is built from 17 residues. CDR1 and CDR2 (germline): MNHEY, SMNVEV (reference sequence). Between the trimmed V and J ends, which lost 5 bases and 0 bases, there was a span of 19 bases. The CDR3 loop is CASSGWGRGFTNYGYTF. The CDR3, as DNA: TGTGCCAGCAGTGGATGGGGCAGGGGCTTTACTAACTATGGCTACACCTTC.

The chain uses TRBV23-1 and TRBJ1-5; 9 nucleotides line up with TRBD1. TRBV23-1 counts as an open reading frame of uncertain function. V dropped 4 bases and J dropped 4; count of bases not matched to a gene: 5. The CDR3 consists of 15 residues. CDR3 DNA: TGCGCCAGCAGTCTGGACAGGGGAACGAATCAGCCCCAGCATTTT. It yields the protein CASSLDRGTNQPQHF.

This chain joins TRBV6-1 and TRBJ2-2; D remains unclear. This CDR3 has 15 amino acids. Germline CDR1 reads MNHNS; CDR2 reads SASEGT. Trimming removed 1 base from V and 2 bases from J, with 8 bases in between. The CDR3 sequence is CASSEVGRNTGELFF. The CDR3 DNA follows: TGTGCCAGCAGTGAAGTCGGCAGAAACACCGGGGAGCTGTTTTTT.

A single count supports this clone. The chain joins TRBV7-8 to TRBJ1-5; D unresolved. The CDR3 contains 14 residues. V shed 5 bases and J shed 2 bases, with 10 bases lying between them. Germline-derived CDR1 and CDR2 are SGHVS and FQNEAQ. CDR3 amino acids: CASSEGLGNQPQHF. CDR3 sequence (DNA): TGTGCCAGCAGCGAGGGTCTGGGCAATCAGCCCCAGCATTTT.

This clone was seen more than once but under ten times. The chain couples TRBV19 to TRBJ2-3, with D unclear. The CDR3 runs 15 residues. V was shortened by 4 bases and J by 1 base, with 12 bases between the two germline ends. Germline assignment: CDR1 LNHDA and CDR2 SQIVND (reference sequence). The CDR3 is CASSKEGLGTDTQYF. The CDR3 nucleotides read TGTGCCAGTAGTAAAGAAGGTCTCGGCACAGATACGCAGTATTTT.

The CDR3 DNA is TGCGCCAGCAGTGGGGGGACAGATACGCAGTATTTT. Its protein is CASSGGTDTQYF. V usage is TRBV10-2 and J usage is TRBJ2-3; D assignment may be TRBD1 or TRBD2 (5 bases each). CDR1 and CDR2 from the germline V gene are WSHSY and SAAADI. The V end lost 4 bases, the J end lost 3 bases, and 5 bases lay between the germline ends. This CDR3 has 12 residues.

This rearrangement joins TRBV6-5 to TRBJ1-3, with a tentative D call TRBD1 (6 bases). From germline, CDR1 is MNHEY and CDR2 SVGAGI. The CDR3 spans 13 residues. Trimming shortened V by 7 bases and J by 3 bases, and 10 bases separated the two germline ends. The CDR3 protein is CASTIGGGNTIYF. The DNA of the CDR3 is TGTGCCAGCACGATAGGGGGTGGAAACACCATATATTTT.

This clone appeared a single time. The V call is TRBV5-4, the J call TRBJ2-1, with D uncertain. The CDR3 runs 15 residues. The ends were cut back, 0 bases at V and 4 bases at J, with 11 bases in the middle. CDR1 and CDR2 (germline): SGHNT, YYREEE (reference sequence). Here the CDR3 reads CASSLEQRPYNEQFF. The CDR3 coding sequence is TGTGCCAGCAGCTTGGAACAGCGACCTTACAATGAGCAGTTCTTC.

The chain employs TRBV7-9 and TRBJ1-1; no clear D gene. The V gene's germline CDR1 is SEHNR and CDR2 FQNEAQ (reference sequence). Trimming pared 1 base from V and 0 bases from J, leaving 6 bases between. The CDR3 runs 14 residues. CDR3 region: CASSLVSMNTEAFF. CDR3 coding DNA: TGTGCCAGCAGCTTAGTTTCTATGAACACTGAAGCTTTCTTT.

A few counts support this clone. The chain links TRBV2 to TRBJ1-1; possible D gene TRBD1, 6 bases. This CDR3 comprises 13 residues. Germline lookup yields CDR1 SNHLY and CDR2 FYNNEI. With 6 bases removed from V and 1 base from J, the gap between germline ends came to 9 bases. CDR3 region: CASRGTQNTEAFF. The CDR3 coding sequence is TGTGCCAGCAGAGGGACACAGAACACTGAAGCTTTCTTT.

CDR3 sequence reads: CASSEDRTDTQYF. CDR3 nucleotides: TGCGCCAGCAGTGAGGATCGGACAGATACGCAGTATTTT. This sequence joins TRBV10-1 and TRBJ2-3; the D is unclear. Germline-derived CDR1 and CDR2 are WNHNN and SYGVQD (reference sequence). The CDR3 runs 13 residues. With 2 bases removed from V and 3 bases from J, the gap between germline ends came to 6 bases.

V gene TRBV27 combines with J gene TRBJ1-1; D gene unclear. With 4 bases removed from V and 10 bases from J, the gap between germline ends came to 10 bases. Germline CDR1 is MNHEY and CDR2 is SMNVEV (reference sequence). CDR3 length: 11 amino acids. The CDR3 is CASSSSLGAFF. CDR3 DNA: TGTGCCAGCAGTTCGTCCCTTGGAGCTTTCTTT.

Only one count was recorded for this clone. CDR3 loop: CASSILGEDGYTF. The CDR3 bases are TGTGCCAGTAGTATACTGGGGGAAGATGGCTACACCTTC. This chain joins TRBV19 and TRBJ1-2; D might be TRBD1 (5 bases). V lost 2 bases to trimming and J lost 6 bases, with 10 bases between them. The germline CDR1 and CDR2 sequences are LNHDA and SQIVND (reference sequence). The CDR3 has 13 amino acids.

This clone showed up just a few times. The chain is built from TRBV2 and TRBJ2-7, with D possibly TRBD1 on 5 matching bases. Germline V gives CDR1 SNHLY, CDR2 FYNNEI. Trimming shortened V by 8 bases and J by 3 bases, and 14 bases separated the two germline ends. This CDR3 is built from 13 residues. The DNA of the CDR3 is TGTGCCAGCCTGTTTGAGCAGGGCTACGAGCAGTACTTC. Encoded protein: CASLFEQGYEQYF.

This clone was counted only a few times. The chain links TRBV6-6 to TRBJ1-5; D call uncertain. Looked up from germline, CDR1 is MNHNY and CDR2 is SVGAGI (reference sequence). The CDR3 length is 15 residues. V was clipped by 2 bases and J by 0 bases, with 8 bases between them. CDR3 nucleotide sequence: TGTGCCAGCAGTTACGACGGGAGTAGCAATCAGCCCCAGCATTTT. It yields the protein CASSYDGSSNQPQHF.

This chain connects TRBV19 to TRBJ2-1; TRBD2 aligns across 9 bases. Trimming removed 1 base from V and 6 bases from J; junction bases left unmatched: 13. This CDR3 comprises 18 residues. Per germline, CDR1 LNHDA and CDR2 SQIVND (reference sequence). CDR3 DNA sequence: TGTGCCAGTAGTATAGGTGTTGGTAGCGGGGGTTTTTCCAATGAGCAGTTCTTC. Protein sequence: CASSIGVGSGGFSNEQFF.

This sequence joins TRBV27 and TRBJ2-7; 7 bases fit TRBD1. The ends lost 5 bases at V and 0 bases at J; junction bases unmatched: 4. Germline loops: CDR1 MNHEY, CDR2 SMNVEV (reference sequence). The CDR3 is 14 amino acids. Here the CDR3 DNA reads TGTGCCAGCAGTCGGGACAGCAACTCCTACGAGCAGTACTTC. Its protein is CASSRDSNSYEQYF.

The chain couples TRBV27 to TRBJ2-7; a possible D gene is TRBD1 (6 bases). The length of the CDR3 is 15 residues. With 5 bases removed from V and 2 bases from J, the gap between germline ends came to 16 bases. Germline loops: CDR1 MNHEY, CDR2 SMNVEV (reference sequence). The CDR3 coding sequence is TGTGCCAGCAGTCTTACCGGGACAAACCCCTACGAGCAGTACTTC. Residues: CASSLTGTNPYEQYF.

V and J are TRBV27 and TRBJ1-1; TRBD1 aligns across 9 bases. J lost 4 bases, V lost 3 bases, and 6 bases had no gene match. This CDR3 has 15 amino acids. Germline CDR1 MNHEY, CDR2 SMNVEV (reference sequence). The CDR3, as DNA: TGTGCCAGCAGTTTGGGGACAGGGAGGAGCACTGAAGCTTTCTTT. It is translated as CASSLGTGRSTEAFF.

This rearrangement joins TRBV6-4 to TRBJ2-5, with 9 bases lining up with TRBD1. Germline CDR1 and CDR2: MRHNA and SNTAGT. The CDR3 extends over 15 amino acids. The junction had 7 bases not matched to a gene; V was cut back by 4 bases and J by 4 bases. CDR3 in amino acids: CASSARTGVAETQYF. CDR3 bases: TGTGCCAGCAGTGCCCGGACAGGGGTGGCAGAGACCCAGTACTTC.

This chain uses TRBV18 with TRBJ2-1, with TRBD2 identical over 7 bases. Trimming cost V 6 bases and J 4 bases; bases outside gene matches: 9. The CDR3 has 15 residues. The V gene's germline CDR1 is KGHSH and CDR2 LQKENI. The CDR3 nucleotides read TGTGCCAGCTCCCCCACGGGGGGAGAGTACAATGAGCAGTTCTTC. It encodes CASSPTGGEYNEQFF.

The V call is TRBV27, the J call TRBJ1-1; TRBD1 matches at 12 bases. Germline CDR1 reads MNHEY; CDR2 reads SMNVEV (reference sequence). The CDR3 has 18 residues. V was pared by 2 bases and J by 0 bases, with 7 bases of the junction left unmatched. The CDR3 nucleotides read TGTGCCAGCAGTTTAGTGGGACAGGGGGCCGGGATGAACACTGAAGCTTTCTTT. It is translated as CASSLVGQGAGMNTEAFF.

The CDR3, as DNA: TGTGCCAGCAGCCAAGAGGTAGGACAATCCTACGAGCAGTACTTC. This encodes CASSQEVGQSYEQYF. This sequence joins TRBV4-2 and TRBJ2-7, with a possible D match to TRBD1 (5 bases). The ends were cut back, 0 bases at V and 1 base at J, with 10 bases in the middle. Germline-derived CDR1 and CDR2 are LGHNA and YNFKEQ. The CDR3 loop spans 15 amino acids.